These T cell receptor beta chains were read from a single sample in a study of blood T cell repertoires in COVID-19. Using immunoSEQ multiplex PCR, the repertoire was profiled, and TCRdb retains in-frame clones only, with some absent. Found here are more than 300,000 clones, around 87% of them singletons; the top ten hold 10%. The sequenced sample consisted of peripheral blood. The origin of the receptors is a woman in her twenties or thirties with COVID-19, enrolled during active disease. The CDR3 runs from the conserved cysteine through the conserved F or W. D genes are given only for firm matches. Only part of the rows carry a size: once, few, many, or a class if the clone is expanded.

j_call | clone_size | v_call | d_call | cdr3_aa | cdr3_nt
TRBJ2-7 | NA | TRBV18 | NA | CASSPQEDEQYF | TGTGCCAGCTCACCACAGGAGGACGAGCAGTACTTC
TRBJ2-1 | NA | TRBV19 | NA | CASRDRRGEQFF | TGTGCCAGTAGAGACCGCAGAGGTGAGCAGTTCTTC
TRBJ2-7 | NA | TRBV13 | NA | CASSTRTEGSYEQYF | TGTGCCAGCAGCACTCGGACGGAGGGATCCTACGAGCAGTACTTC
TRBJ2-1 | once | TRBV7-9 | TRBD2 | CASSSSVAGGIEQFF | TGTGCCAGCAGCTCCAGCGTTGCGGGAGGGATTGAGCAGTTCTTC
TRBJ1-2 | NA | TRBV7-3 | NA | CASSRMGGYGYTF | TGTGCCAGCAGCCGAATGGGGGGGTATGGCTACACCTTC
TRBJ2-1 | NA | TRBV6-6 | TRBD2 | CASSYPQREGNEQFF | TGTGCCAGCAGTTACCCCCAGCGGGAGGGCAATGAGCAGTTCTTC
TRBJ2-1 | NA | TRBV4-3 | TRBD1 | CASSQSTGTGIYNEQFF | TGCGCCAGCAGCCAGAGCACCGGGACAGGGATATACAATGAGCAGTTCTTC
TRBJ2-7 | NA | TRBV3-1/TRBV3-2 | TRBD2 | CASSPLAGTYEQYF | TGTGCCAGCAGCCCACTAGCGGGAACCTACGAGCAGTACTTC
TRBJ2-1 | NA | TRBV9 | TRBD2 | CASSVGSGTSTNEQFF | TGTGCCAGCAGCGTAGGGTCCGGGACTAGTACCAATGAGCAGTTCTTC
TRBJ1-1 | NA | TRBV5-1 | NA | CASSLTGPEAFF | TGCGCCAGCAGCTTGACAGGGCCTGAAGCTTTCTTT
TRBJ2-5 | once | TRBV5-6 | TRBD1 | CASSIGGQGLLETQYF | TGTGCCAGCAGCATCGGTGGACAGGGGTTGTTAGAGACCCAGTACTTC
TRBJ1-2 | NA | TRBV10-3 | TRBD1 | CAISEFEQGGKDGYTF | TGTGCCATCAGTGAGTTTGAACAGGGGGGAAAGGATGGCTACACCTTC
TRBJ2-3 | NA | TRBV10-2 | NA | CASSPGNTQYF | TGCGCCAGCAGCCCAGGGAATACGCAGTATTTT
TRBJ1-1 | NA | TRBV6-5 | NA | CASRNTGIDTEAFF | TGTGCCAGCAGAAATACAGGGATCGATACTGAAGCTTTCTTT
TRBJ2-2 | once | TRBV7-9 | TRBD2 | CASTLAGAVHTGELFF | TGTGCCAGCACTTTAGCGGGAGCTGTGCATACCGGGGAGCTGTTTTTT
TRBJ2-7 | NA | TRBV20-1 | TRBD2 | CSASIVLAGGRDEQYF | TGCAGTGCTAGTATAGTGCTAGCGGGGGGCCGAGACGAGCAGTACTTC
TRBJ2-6 | NA | TRBV5-6 | TRBD1 | CASSLVGTGPGANVLTF | TGTGCCAGCAGCTTGGTAGGGACAGGGCCGGGGGCCAACGTCCTGACTTTC
TRBJ2-4 | NA | TRBV19 | TRBD1 | CASSGTGSAFVQYF | TGTGCCAGTAGTGGGACAGGATCAGCCTTCGTTCAGTACTTC
TRBJ2-5 | NA | TRBV9 | NA | CASSVGPDGETQYF | TGTGCCAGCAGCGTAGGACCCGACGGGGAGACCCAGTACTTC
TRBJ2-1 | NA | TRBV2 | NA | CASVGVADFFEQFF | TGTGCCAGCGTTGGAGTAGCGGACTTTTTTGAGCAGTTCTTC
TRBJ1-2 | NA | TRBV3-1/TRBV3-2 | NA | CASSQGQVNYGYTF | TGTGCCAGCAGCCAAGGCCAGGTAAACTATGGCTACACCTTC
TRBJ2-5 | NA | TRBV28 | NA | CASRTAPQETQYF | TGTGCCAGCAGGACAGCCCCCCAAGAGACCCAGTACTTC
TRBJ1-3 | NA | TRBV27 | TRBD1 | CASSSWTGGSGNTIYF | TGTGCCAGCAGTTCTTGGACAGGGGGCTCTGGAAACACCATATATTTT
TRBJ1-1 | once | TRBV18 | NA | CASSPRGRLGSSEAFF | TGTGCCAGCTCACCAAGAGGGAGACTCGGGTCCTCTGAAGCTTTCTTT
TRBJ2-7 | NA | TRBV6-6 | NA | CASTASDHEQYF | TGTGCCAGCACAGCTAGCGACCACGAGCAGTACTTC
TRBJ2-2 | NA | TRBV4-2 | TRBD2 | CASSPSGRVSGTGELFF | TGTGCCAGCAGCCCTAGCGGGAGGGTTTCGGGCACCGGGGAGCTGTTTTTT
TRBJ1-3 | NA | TRBV6-5 | NA | CASSYSWRVRGNTIYF | TGTGCCAGCAGTTACTCGTGGAGGGTGAGAGGAAACACCATATATTTT
TRBJ2-7 | NA | TRBV5-1 | TRBD1 | CASSLAQGARYEQYF | TGCGCCAGCAGCTTGGCCCAGGGGGCTCGGTACGAGCAGTACTTC
TRBJ2-5 | NA | TRBV28 | NA | CASSFSGTASEETQYF | TGTGCCAGCAGTTTCTCCGGGACTGCCTCGGAAGAGACCCAGTACTTC
TRBJ2-3 | NA | TRBV5-5 | TRBD2 | CASSLEGGSIGDTQYF | TGTGCCAGCAGCTTGGAGGGCGGGAGTATCGGGGATACGCAGTATTTT
TRBJ1-6 | NA | TRBV2 | TRBD1 | CASSRDRSSYNSPLHF | TGTGCCAGCAGTAGGGACAGGAGCTCCTATAATTCACCCCTCCACTTT
TRBJ2-1 | NA | TRBV3-1/TRBV3-2 | NA | CASSQGGRPGNEQFF | TGTGCCAGCAGCCAGGGGGGACGGCCTGGTAATGAGCAGTTCTTC
TRBJ2-4 | NA | TRBV5-6 | TRBD1 | CASSSWTGGLQNIQYF | TGTGCCAGCAGCTCCTGGACAGGGGGCCTCCAAAACATTCAGTACTTC
TRBJ2-3 | NA | TRBV24-1 | TRBD2 | CATSSPGLGTDTQYF | TGTGCCACCAGCTCACCGGGACTAGGAACAGATACGCAGTATTTT
TRBJ2-3 | once | TRBV6-5 | NA | CASRPRTGGTDTQYF | TGTGCCAGCAGGCCTCGGACGGGAGGCACAGATACGCAGTATTTT
TRBJ1-1 | NA | TRBV28 | NA | CASSQTVDTEAFF | TGTGCCAGCAGTCAGACAGTTGACACTGAAGCTTTCTTT
TRBJ2-1 | few | TRBV5-1 | NA | CASSLANGGGPYNEQFF | TGCGCCAGCAGCTTGGCCAATGGGGGCGGGCCATACAATGAGCAGTTCTTC
TRBJ2-5 | NA | TRBV10-2 | TRBD2 | CASSGLAGETQYF | TGCGCCAGCAGTGGACTAGCGGGAGAGACCCAGTACTTC
TRBJ1-2 | NA | TRBV21-1 | NA | CASSKVRVDRDSYYGYTF | TGTGCCAGCAGCAAAGTAAGGGTTGACAGGGATTCATACTATGGCTACACCTTC
TRBJ2-1 | NA | TRBV10-1 | TRBD2 | CASSERLASEQFF | TGCGCCAGCAGTGAGAGACTAGCCTCCGAGCAGTTCTTC